This T cell receptor beta chain was profiled in a study of T-cell memory formation after mild COVID-19. Study-level points and caveats: Memory sampled before infection contained some responding clones, suggesting cross-reactive memory joined. Contracting clones localized mainly to CM and EM when CD4+ and mainly to EMRA when CD8+.

Per germline, CDR1 SGHVS and CDR2 FQNEAQ. V lost 1 base and J lost 4, with 7 bases in between. The CDR3 totals 14 residues. In its sample, this clonotype was seen many times. The antigen remains undetermined. Barcoded TCR alpha and TCR beta cDNA libraries with UMIs came from 5'RACE using constant-segment primers. TCRdb redid the calling of the 5' RACE reads with MiXCR, one entry per CDR3 protein. The sample shows roughly 370,000 distinct CDR3 sequences, around a sixth of them seen only once. The receptor was isolated from a man aged 18 to 29 who had mild COVID-19 (a few samples of this study predate the infection). Cell type and time point are not known. The chain recombines TRBV7-8 with TRBJ2-2, with D unclear. What was sequenced was PBMCs or a T cell subset sorted from them (not recorded which). CDR3 amino acids: CASSLVRVTGELFF. The CDR3 DNA is TGTGCCAGCAGCTTAGTGAGAGTCACCGGGGAGCTGTTTTTT.